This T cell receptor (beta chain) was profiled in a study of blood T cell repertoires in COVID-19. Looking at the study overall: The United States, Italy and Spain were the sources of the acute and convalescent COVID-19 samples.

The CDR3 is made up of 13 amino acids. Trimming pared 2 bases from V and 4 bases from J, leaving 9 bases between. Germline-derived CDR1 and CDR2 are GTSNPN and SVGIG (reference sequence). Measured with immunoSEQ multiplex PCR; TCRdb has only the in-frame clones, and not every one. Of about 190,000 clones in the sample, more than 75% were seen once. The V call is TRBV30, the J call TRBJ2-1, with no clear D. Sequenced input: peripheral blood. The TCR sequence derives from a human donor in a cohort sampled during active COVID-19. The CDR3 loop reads CAWSPSSYNEQFF. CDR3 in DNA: TGTGCCTGGAGTCCCAGTTCTTACAATGAGCAGTTCTTC.